Presented here are 27 T cell receptor beta chains from one specimen sequenced in a study of control samples from healthy donors and cancer patients. The data were produced by immunoSEQ multiplex PCR, yet TCRdb's version contains in-frame clones alone and is incomplete. The data show roughly 68,000 clones, 83% seen once. Input material: blood. Receptors were obtained from a man between 60 and 70 years old in good health.

The V call is TRBV4-3, the J call TRBJ1-2; tentatively, D is TRBD1 (6 bases). The CDR3 loop spans 16 amino acids. V lost 2 bases and J lost 2, with 15 bases in between. Per germline, CDR1 LGHNA and CDR2 YSLEER. Here the CDR3 reads CASSQRWGAGNYGYTF. The CDR3 coding sequence is TGCGCCAGCAGCCAAAGATGGGGGGCGGGGAACTATGGCTACACCTTC.

The DNA for the CDR3 is TGTGCCAGCAGCGCCGGACAGGGCGTTCAAGTGAACACTGAAGCTTTCTTT. It yields the protein CASSAGQGVQVNTEAFF. This sequence joins TRBV9 and TRBJ1-1; 8 bases line up with TRBD1. With 3 bases clipped from V and 0 bases from J, the junction kept 10 bases outside the gene matches. The V gene's germline CDR1 is SGDLS and CDR2 YYNGEE. This CDR3 comprises 17 residues.

The CDR3: CATSRGGTSGIGSSYEQYF. The DNA of the CDR3 is TGTGCCACCAGCAGAGGTGGGACTAGCGGGATAGGCAGCTCCTACGAGCAGTACTTC. This chain joins TRBV15 and TRBJ2-7, with TRBD2 matching over 13 bases. The ends lost 1 base at V and 0 bases at J; junction bases unmatched: 9. There are 19 residues in the CDR3. Germline V gives CDR1 LNHNV, CDR2 YYDKDF (reference sequence).

The table lists this clone with a count of one. The V gene is TRBV4-2, the J gene TRBJ2-1; D is unclear. The CDR3 contains 15 residues. Trimming cost V 1 base and J 5 bases, with 12 bases left between them. Germline V gene sequence: CDR1 LGHNA, CDR2 YNFKEQ. The CDR3 coding sequence is TGTGCCAGCAGCCAAGTTGGTGTTACCGACAATGAGCAGTTCTTC. It yields the protein CASSQVGVTDNEQFF.

The chain is built from TRBV29-1 and TRBJ2-2; D ambiguous. The CDR3 runs to 11 residues. Germline CDR1 SQVTM, CDR2 ANQGSEA. With 5 bases removed from V and 7 bases from J, the gap between germline ends came to 8 bases. This chain's CDR3 is CSVSMLGELFF. CDR3 DNA sequence: TGCAGCGTTAGTATGCTCGGGGAGCTGTTTTTT.

The V gene is TRBV18, the J gene TRBJ2-7; tentatively, D is TRBD1 (6 bases). Germline V CDR1 and CDR2: KGHSH, LQKENI. The length of the CDR3 is 14 residues. Trimming pared 2 bases from V and 7 bases from J, leaving 15 bases between. The CDR3 DNA reads TGTGCCAGCTCACCATGGACAGATCGGAGGGAGCAGTACTTC. It translates to CASSPWTDRREQYF.

This clone was counted a few times. The chain is built from TRBV7-2 and TRBJ1-5, with unresolved D. The CDR3 runs 14 residues. Between the trimmed V and J ends, which lost 1 base and 0 bases, there was a span of 4 bases. Germline V gene lookup returns CDR1 SGHTA and CDR2 FQGNSA. DNA for the CDR3: TGTGCCAGCAGCTTAGGGTTTAGCAATCAGCCCCAGCATTTT. Protein: CASSLGFSNQPQHF.

This chain connects TRBV29-1 to TRBJ2-5, with unresolved D. The germline V and J ends were trimmed by 3 bases and 5 bases, with 10 bases remaining between them. There are 12 residues in the CDR3. Germline V CDR1 and CDR2: SQVTM, ANQGSEA. In DNA form, the CDR3 reads TGCAGCGTTGACAACCTCGGGGAGACCCAGTACTTC. It specifies CSVDNLGETQYF. Full variable domain (remainder filled in from reference TRBV29-1 and TRBJ2-5): SAVISQKPSRDICQRGTSLTIQCQVDSQVTMMFWYRQQPGQSLTLIATANQGSEATYESGFVIDKFPISRPNLTFSTLTVSNMSPEDSSIYLCSVDNLGETQYFGPGTRLLVL.

The rearrangement uses TRBV10-3 and TRBJ2-2; the D gene is possibly TRBD1 (5 bases). Trimming took 3 bases from V and 1 from J, leaving 6 bases between them. Germline CDR1 ENHRY, CDR2 SYGVKD. The CDR3 has 14 residues. The CDR3, as DNA: TGTGCCATCAGTGAAAGGGGGAACACCGGGGAGCTGTTTTTT. The encoded protein is CAISERGNTGELFF.

This chain links TRBV5-1 with TRBJ2-1; D uncertain. This CDR3 has 13 amino acids. Germline V lookup: CDR1 SGHRS, CDR2 YFSETQ. Between the trimmed V and J ends, which lost 0 bases and 7 bases, there was a span of 8 bases. Here the CDR3 reads CASSLGYSNEQFF. The CDR3 bases are TGCGCCAGCAGCTTGGGATACAGTAATGAGCAGTTCTTC.

This chain links TRBV6-5 with TRBJ2-3; the match to TRBD2 covers 8 bases. Per the germline V gene, CDR1 is MNHEY and CDR2 is SVGAGI. V was clipped by 0 bases and J by 4 bases; unmatched bases: 3. The CDR3 has 15 residues. The CDR3 loop is CASSYSSGEPDTQYF. For the CDR3, the DNA is TGTGCCAGCAGTTACTCTAGCGGGGAGCCAGATACGCAGTATTTT.

The table lists this clone with a count of one. The CDR3 reads CASSPGQARHQPRMEIYGYTF. In nucleotides, the CDR3 is TGTGCCAGCAGCCCGGGACAGGCAAGGCACCAACCCCGGATGGAGATCTATGGCTACACCTTC. The chain is built from TRBV7-8 and TRBJ1-2; 8 bases fit TRBD1. The J segment lost 4 bases and the V segment lost 5 bases, leaving 27 bases of the junction unmatched. The CDR3 extends over 21 amino acids. Germline V gene sequence: CDR1 SGHVS, CDR2 FQNEAQ. Full variable domain (missing parts from reference TRBV7-8 and TRBJ1-2): GAGVSQSPRYKVAKRGQDVALRCDPISGHVSLFWYQQALGQGPEFLTYFQNEAQLDKSGLPSDRFFAERPEGSVSTLKIQRTQQEDSAVYLCASSPGQARHQPRMEIYGYTFGSGTRLTVV.

The chain combines TRBV18 with TRBJ2-2; the match to TRBD1 covers 9 bases. The germline V gene encodes CDR1 KGHSH and CDR2 LQKENI. Trimming cost V 0 bases and J 6 bases; bases outside gene matches: 11. The CDR3 has 18 amino acids. As DNA, the CDR3 is TGTGCCAGCTCACCACCAGGAACAGGGGGCAGTCTGGCCGGGGAGCTGTTTTTT. Translation gives CASSPPGTGGSLAGELFF.

The J gene is TRBJ1-2, the V gene TRBV27, with 10 bases that match TRBD1. The J segment lost 7 bases and the V segment lost 5 bases, leaving 7 bases of the junction unmatched. Germline V lookup: CDR1 MNHEY, CDR2 SMNVEV (reference sequence). The CDR3 is made up of 14 amino acids. The CDR3 spells CASSPWTGGSGYTF. The DNA of the CDR3 is TGTGCCAGCAGTCCTTGGACAGGGGGAAGTGGCTACACCTTC.

The V call is TRBV6-2 or TRBV6-3, the J call TRBJ2-3, with TRBD1 identical over 7 bases. Germline V gene lookup returns CDR1 MNHEY and CDR2 SVGEGT. CDR3 length equals 13 residues. V trimming: 5 bases; J trimming: 1 base; junction bases outside the gene matches: 0. CDR3 in DNA: TGTGCCAGCAGTACAGGGGGCACAGATACGCAGTATTTT. Encoded protein: CASSTGGTDTQYF.

The chain couples TRBV29-1 to TRBJ1-1; 7 bases map to TRBD1. This CDR3 region has 14 residues. CDR1 and CDR2 from the germline V gene are SQVTM and ANQGSEA. V was pared by 7 bases and J by 0 bases, with 8 bases of the junction left unmatched. The CDR3 bases are TGCAGCGGTAGCCTACAGGGGTTGAACACTGAAGCTTTCTTT. This codes for CSGSLQGLNTEAFF. The full variable domain, with the rest looked up from reference TRBV29-1 and TRBJ1-1, is SAVISQKPSRDICQRGTSLTIQCQVDSQVTMMFWYRQQPGQSLTLIATANQGSEATYESGFVIDKFPISRPNLTFSTLTVSNMSPEDSSIYLCSGSLQGLNTEAFFGQGTRLTVV.

The chain carries TRBV6-5 and TRBJ1-6; possibly TRBD1 for D (6 bases). With 2 bases removed from V and 10 bases from J, the gap between germline ends came to 15 bases. CDR1 MNHEY and CDR2 SVGAGI come from the germline V gene. This CDR3 contains 15 residues. As DNA, the CDR3 is TGTGCCAGCAGTTACGATGGGGGGCAGGAATCACCCCTCCACTTT. This sequence encodes CASSYDGGQESPLHF.

This clone occurred many times. V usage is TRBV14 and J usage is TRBJ1-2; D remains unclear. CDR1 SGHDN and CDR2 FVKESK come from the germline V gene. The CDR3 length is 12 residues. The V end was cut by 4 bases, the J end by 7 bases, with 10 bases between. The CDR3 coding sequence is TGTGCCAGCAGCCGGTCTGCCGGTGGCTACACCTTC. The encoded protein is CASSRSAGGYTF. The variable domain in full, with the rest retrieved from reference TRBV14 and TRBJ1-2, is EAGVTQFPSHSVIEKGQTVTLRCDPISGHDNLYWYRRVMGKEIKFLLHFVKESKQDESGMPNNRFLAERTGGTYSTLKVQPAELEDSGVYFCASSRSAGGYTFGSGTRLTVV.

V usage is TRBV19 and J usage is TRBJ1-2; D is possibly TRBD1 (6 bases). With 5 bases removed from V and 3 bases from J, the gap between germline ends came to 10 bases. The CDR3 covers 13 residues. Germline V gene sequence: CDR1 LNHDA, CDR2 SQIVND (reference sequence). The DNA for the CDR3 is TGTGCCAGTAGTCCGGACAGATACTATGGCTACACCTTC. Translation gives CASSPDRYYGYTF.

The count of this clone is one. The CDR3 here is CASSQATGTGSLGTEAFF. The CDR3 DNA reads as TGCGCCAGCAGCCAAGCTACCGGGACAGGGAGTTTGGGGACTGAAGCTTTCTTT. V usage is TRBV4-1 and J usage is TRBJ1-1; 9 bases are shared with TRBD1. CDR3 length: 18 amino acids. Trimming took 1 base from V and 5 from J; bases not matched to a gene: 14. Germline V CDR1 and CDR2: MGHRA, YSYEKL.

The chain has TRBV7-2 and TRBJ2-7, with 8 nucleotides matching TRBD2. CDR3 length: 14 residues. V shed 1 base, J shed 4 bases, and the junction held 3 bases outside the gene matches. From germline, CDR1 is SGHTA and CDR2 FQGNSA. The CDR3: CASSLDSSGYEQYF. In DNA, the CDR3 is TGTGCCAGCAGCTTAGACTCTAGCGGGTACGAGCAGTACTTC. Full variable domain (missing parts from reference TRBV7-2 and TRBJ2-7): GAGVSQSPSNKVTEKGKDVELRCDPISGHTALYWYRQSLGQGLEFLIYFQGNSAPDKSGLPSDRFSAERTGGSVSTLTIQRTQQEDSAVYLCASSLDSSGYEQYFGPGTRLTVT.

The rearrangement joins TRBV6-5 to TRBJ2-6, with D tentatively TRBD2 (5 bases). The V end lost 6 bases, the J end lost 4 bases, and 10 bases lay between the germline ends. The germline CDR1 and CDR2 sequences are MNHEY and SVGAGI. CDR3 length: 14 residues. CDR3 amino acids: CASRQPGGANVLTF. The CDR3 DNA sequence: TGTGCCAGCAGACAACCGGGGGGGGCCAACGTCCTGACTTTC.

This clone was found once. V gene TRBV19 combines with J gene TRBJ2-7, with D possibly being TRBD1 or TRBD2 (5 bases each). With 5 bases removed from V and 2 bases from J, the gap between germline ends came to 7 bases. The CDR3 length is 12 residues. CDR1 and CDR2 (germline): LNHDA, SQIVND (reference sequence). CDR3 sequence reads: CASSRGTYEQYF. The CDR3 DNA reads TGTGCCAGTAGTCGGGGCACCTACGAGCAGTACTTC.

The chain recombines TRBV5-1 with TRBJ2-1, with 13 nucleotides matching TRBD2. Germline CDR1 reads SGHRS; CDR2 reads YFSETQ. CDR3 length: 21 amino acids. V was pared by 0 bases and J by 5 bases, with 17 bases of the junction left unmatched. CDR3 loop: CASSLAGTSGNSLLRDNEQFF. The DNA of the CDR3 is TGCGCCAGCAGCTTGGCCGGGACTAGCGGGAACAGCCTCCTCCGGGACAATGAGCAGTTCTTC.

This clone was counted a single time. The CDR3 bases are TGTGCCAGCAGCGTTTCGACAGGAGGTTATGGCTACACCTTC. Translating gives CASSVSTGGYGYTF. This chain connects TRBV7-2 to TRBJ1-2, with D possibly matching TRBD1 (6 bases). This CDR3 is built from 14 residues. Per the germline V gene, CDR1 is SGHTA and CDR2 is FQGNSA. Trimming cost V 5 bases and J 5 bases, with 15 bases left between them.

The chain joins TRBV5-1 to TRBJ2-7, with TRBD2 matching over 9 bases. Per the germline V gene, CDR1 is SGHRS and CDR2 is YFSETQ. V lost 2 bases and J lost 4; bases outside the gene matches: 7. This CDR3 has 15 amino acids. CDR3 loop: CASSFTASGIYEQYF. In DNA, the CDR3 is TGCGCCAGCAGCTTCACCGCTAGCGGGATTTACGAGCAGTACTTC.

The chain is built from TRBV5-6 and TRBJ2-7, with TRBD1 matching over 10 bases. Trimming at V came to 3 bases and at J to 7 bases, leaving 7 bases not matched to a gene. Germline loops: CDR1 SGHDT, CDR2 YYEEEE. This CDR3 region has 14 residues. The CDR3 loop is CASSSGTGDWEQYF. The CDR3 bases are TGTGCCAGCAGCTCCGGGACAGGGGATTGGGAGCAGTACTTC.